The subject of this entry is one T cell receptor beta chain. The antigen it recognizes is unknown. The record has no base qualities; no much larger clone is one base away. The CDR3 measures 19 amino acids from cysteine to phenylalanine. Only the CDR3 DNA is retained, 57 bases long and in frame from the first base. Taken from the germline V gene (reference sequence), the CDR1 and CDR2 loops are LGHDT and YNNKEL. V sheds 1 base and J sheds 2 bases, leaving 23 bases between their ends. The data derive from a study of T cell responses to AZD1222 COVID-19 vaccine (dated by TCRdb to about 2021). Some background on the complete study: Because spike-specific TCR depth and breadth did not differ between the two schedules, AZD1222 recipients who got a second dose at roughly 4 weeks were pooled with those who got a second dose at roughly 12 weeks. A total of 240 or so trial participants underwent TCR sequencing, of whom nearly 210 had received two doses of AZD1222 and some 26 had received two doses of the MenACWY control vaccine. Trial participants were enrolled by age into 18-55, 56-69 and 70-plus year subgroups, with around 150, 28 and 57 TCR-sequenced participants respectively. The investigation overall reported the following: CD4 TCRs associated with the vaccine covered the entire spike protein, and the dominant responses were in regions 160-218 and 743-854. Nearly half of unique spike-specific TCRs reportedly recognized epitopes outside regions mutated in the B.1.351 and B.1.1.7 variants. Because no samples from the day 14 peak response were available, repertoires could be characterized only after the peak T cell response. Participants were mostly white British, with more females than males. The authors suggested clonal diversity may have been underestimated. The 56-69-year group was small, and its depth increase did not reach significance, likely because of low power. A significant rise in spike-specific TCR breadth and depth was observed after two AZD1222 doses relative to day 0 and relative to MenACWY recipients. Conclusions about previously exposed vaccinees are limited because only six or seven AZD1222 recipients were SARS-CoV-2 seropositive at baseline.

The CDR3 regions of human TCRbeta chains were subjected to immunosequencing. Under the source paper's analysis protocol: TCRs in the repertoires were compared against a reference library of SARS-CoV-2-specific TCRs that had been generated with the MIRA antigen-specificity platform. Breadth meant the fraction of unique TCRs that were SARS-CoV-2-associated, whereas depth meant the fraction of total T cells that were SARS-CoV-2-associated. Using the MIRA data, each spike-specific TCR was mapped to the spike region that the TCR reacts to and placed in a CD4 or CD8 class. Log10-transformed breadth and depth values were compared by one-way ANOVA with Sidak's multiple comparisons tests. TCRdb retrieved this table from immuneACCESS and kept in-frame rearrangements only. Not all clones are present; in checked studies, unresolved V genes account for under half, and no reason is known for the remainder. V and J calls and clone size are as listed in that table; D and trimming were resolved from the DNA. Across this sample there are 77,000 or so clones, with around 87% seen only once. The ten largest clonotypes hold roughly 31% of the sample.

This specimen's time point label, interpreted: baseline before first vaccination. Vaccinee samples were obtained from the UK trials COV001 and COV002, which included a single-blind randomized controlled phase 2/3 trial of AZD1222 (ChAdOx1 nCoV-19) in healthy adults. For TCRbeta chain sequencing, PBMC samples from trial participants were taken at day 0 and at day 28 after the second dose. The sequences come from peripheral blood, collected on day 0 of AZD1222 vaccination. The sequence joins TRBV3-1 (or the pseudogene TRBV3-2) to TRBJ2-5; tentative D gene TRBD2, with 6 bases matching. The TCR was taken from an adult in good health. The nucleotide sequence reads as follows: TGTGCCAGCAGCCAAGCGGGAGTTGGGTCCCGGTTGACTCAAGAGACCCAGTACTTC. Its protein is CASSQAGVGSRLTQETQYF.